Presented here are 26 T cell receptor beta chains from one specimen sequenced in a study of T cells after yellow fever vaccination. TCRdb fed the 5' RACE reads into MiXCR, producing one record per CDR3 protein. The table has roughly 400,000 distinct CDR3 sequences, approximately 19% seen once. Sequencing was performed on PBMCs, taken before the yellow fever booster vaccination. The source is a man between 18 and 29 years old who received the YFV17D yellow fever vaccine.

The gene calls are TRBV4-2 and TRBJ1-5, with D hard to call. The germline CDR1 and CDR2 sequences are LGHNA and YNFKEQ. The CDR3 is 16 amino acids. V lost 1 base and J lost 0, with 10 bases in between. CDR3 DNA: TGTGCCAGCAGCCAAGTAAACATGGATAGCAATCAGCCCCAGCATTTT. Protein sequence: CASSQVNMDSNQPQHF.

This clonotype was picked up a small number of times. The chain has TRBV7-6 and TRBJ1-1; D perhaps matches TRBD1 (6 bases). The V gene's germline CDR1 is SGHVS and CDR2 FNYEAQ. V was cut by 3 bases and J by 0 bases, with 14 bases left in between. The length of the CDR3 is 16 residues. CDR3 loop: CASSLAQGLMNTEAFF. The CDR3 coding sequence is TGTGCCAGCAGCTTGGCCCAGGGGTTAATGAACACTGAAGCTTTCTTT.

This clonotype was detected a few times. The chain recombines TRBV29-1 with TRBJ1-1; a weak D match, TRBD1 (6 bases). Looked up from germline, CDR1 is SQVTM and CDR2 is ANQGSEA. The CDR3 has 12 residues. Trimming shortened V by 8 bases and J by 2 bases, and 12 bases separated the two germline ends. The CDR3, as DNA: TGCAGCCTCCGGACAGCTAACACTGAAGCTTTCTTT. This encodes CSLRTANTEAFF.

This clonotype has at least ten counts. The CDR3 DNA reads as TGCGCCAGCAGCCGGGACAGGGCCCTCAATGAGCAGTTCTTC. Translation gives CASSRDRALNEQFF. This chain joins TRBV5-1 and TRBJ2-1; 9 bases fit TRBD1. After removal of 4 bases from V and 6 bases from J, the junction contained 5 bases not matched to a gene. The V gene's germline CDR1 is SGHRS and CDR2 YFSETQ. This CDR3 region has 14 residues.

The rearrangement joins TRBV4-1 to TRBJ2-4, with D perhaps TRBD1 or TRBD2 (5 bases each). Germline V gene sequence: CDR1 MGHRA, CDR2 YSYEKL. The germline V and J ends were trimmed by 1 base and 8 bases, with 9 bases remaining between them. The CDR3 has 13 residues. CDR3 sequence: CASSQGGLDIQYF. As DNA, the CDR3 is TGCGCCAGCAGCCAAGGGGGGTTGGACATTCAGTACTTC.

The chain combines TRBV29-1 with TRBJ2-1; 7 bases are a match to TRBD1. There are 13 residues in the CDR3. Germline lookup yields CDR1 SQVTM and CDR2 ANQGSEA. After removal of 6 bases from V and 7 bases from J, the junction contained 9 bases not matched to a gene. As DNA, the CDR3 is TGCAGCGTCGGCCGGGACAGAGGGAATGAGCAGTTCTTC. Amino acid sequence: CSVGRDRGNEQFF.

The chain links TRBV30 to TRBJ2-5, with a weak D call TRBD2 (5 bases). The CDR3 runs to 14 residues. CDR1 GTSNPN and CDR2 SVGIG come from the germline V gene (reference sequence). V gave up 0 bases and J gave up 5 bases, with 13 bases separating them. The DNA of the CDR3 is TGTGCCTGGAGTGTCCGGGGTGGGTTGGAGACCCAGTACTTC. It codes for CAWSVRGGLETQYF.

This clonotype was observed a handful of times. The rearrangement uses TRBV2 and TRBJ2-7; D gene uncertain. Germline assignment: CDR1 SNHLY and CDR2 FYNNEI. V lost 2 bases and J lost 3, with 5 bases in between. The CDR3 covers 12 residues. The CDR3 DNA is TGTGCCAGCAGTGAATTGGACTACGAGCAGTACTTC. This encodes CASSELDYEQYF.

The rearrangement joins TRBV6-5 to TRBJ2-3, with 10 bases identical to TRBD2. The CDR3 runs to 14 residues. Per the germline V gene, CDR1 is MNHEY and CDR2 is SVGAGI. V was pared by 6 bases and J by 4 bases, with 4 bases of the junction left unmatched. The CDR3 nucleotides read TGTGCCAGCAGAGGGACTAGCGACCCAGATACGCAGTATTTT. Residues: CASRGTSDPDTQYF.

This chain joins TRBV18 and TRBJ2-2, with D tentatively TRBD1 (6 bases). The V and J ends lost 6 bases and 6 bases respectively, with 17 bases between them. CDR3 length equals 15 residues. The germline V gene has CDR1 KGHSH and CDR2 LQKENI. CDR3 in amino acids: CASSQQDSSSGELFF. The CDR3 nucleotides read TGTGCCAGCTCTCAACAGGACAGCTCGTCCGGGGAGCTGTTTTTT. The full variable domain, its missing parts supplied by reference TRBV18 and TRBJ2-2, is NAGVMQNPRHLVRRRGQEARLRCSPMKGHSHVYWYRQLPEEGLKFMVYLQKENIIDESGMPKERFSAEFPKEGPSILRIQQVVRGDSAAYFCASSQQDSSSGELFFGEGSRLTVL.

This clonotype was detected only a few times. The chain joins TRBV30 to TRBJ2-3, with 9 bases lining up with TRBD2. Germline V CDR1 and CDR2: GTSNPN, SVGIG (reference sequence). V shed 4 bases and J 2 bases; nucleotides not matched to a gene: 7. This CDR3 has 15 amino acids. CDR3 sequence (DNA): TGTGCCTGGACTGCTGGGACTAGCTACACAGATACGCAGTATTTT. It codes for CAWTAGTSYTDTQYF.

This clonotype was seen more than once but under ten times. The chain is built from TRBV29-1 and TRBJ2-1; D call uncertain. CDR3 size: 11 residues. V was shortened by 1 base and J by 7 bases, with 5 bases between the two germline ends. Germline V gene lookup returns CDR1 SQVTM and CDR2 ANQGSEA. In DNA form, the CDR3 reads TGCAGCGTTGAAGGACCAAATGAGCAGTTCTTC. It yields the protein CSVEGPNEQFF.

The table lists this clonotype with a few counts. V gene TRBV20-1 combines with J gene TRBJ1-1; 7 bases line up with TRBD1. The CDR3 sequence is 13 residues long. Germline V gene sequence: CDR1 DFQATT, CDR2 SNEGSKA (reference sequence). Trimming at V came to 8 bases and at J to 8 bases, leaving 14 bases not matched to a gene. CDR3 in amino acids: CSTLQGTSPEAFF. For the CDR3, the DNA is TGCAGTACCCTACAGGGGACGTCGCCAGAAGCTTTCTTT.

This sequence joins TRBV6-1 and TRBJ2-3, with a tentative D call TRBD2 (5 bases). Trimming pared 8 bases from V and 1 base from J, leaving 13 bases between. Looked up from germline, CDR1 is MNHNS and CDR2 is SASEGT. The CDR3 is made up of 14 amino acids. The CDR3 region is CASPGIGGTDTQYF. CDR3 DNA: TGTGCCAGCCCCGGAATCGGGGGCACAGATACGCAGTATTTT.

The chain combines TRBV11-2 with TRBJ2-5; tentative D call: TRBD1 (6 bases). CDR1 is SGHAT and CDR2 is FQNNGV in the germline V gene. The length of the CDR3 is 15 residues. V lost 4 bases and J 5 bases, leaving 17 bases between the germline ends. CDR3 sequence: CASSSSGRGGETQYF. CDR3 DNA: TGTGCCAGCAGCTCCTCGGGCAGGGGCGGGGAGACCCAGTACTTC.

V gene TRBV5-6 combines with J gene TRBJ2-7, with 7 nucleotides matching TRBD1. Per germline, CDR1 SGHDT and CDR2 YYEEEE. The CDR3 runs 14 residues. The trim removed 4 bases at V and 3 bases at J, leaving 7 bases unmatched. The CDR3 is CASSADRRNYEQYF. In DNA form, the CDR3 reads TGTGCCAGCAGCGCGGACAGGCGGAACTACGAGCAGTACTTC. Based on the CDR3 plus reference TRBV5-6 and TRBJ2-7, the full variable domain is DAGVTQSPTHLIKTRGQQVTLRCSPKSGHDTVSWYQQALGQGPQFIFQYYEEEERQRGNFPDRFSGHQFPNYSSELNVNALLLGDSALYLCASSADRRNYEQYFGPGTRLTVT.

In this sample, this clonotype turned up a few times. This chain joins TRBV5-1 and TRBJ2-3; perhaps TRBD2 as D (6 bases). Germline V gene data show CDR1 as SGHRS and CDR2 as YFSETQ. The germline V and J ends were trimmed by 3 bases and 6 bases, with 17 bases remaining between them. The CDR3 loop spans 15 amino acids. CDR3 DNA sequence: TGCGCCAGCAGCTCCTACGGGGTAGCGGTGGATACGCAGTATTTT. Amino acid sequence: CASSSYGVAVDTQYF.

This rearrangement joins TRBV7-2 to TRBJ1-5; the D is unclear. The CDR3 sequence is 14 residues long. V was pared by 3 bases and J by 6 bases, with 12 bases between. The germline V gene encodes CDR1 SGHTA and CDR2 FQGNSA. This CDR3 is CASSLSMGSQPQHF. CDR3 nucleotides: TGTGCCAGCAGCTTGAGTATGGGTAGTCAGCCCCAGCATTTT.

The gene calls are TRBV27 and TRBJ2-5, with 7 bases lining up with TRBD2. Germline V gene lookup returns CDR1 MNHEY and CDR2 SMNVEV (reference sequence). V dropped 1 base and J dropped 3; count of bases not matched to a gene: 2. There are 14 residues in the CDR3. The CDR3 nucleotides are TGTGCCAGCAGTTTATTCGCGGGGGAAGAGACCCAGTACTTC. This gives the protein CASSLFAGEETQYF.

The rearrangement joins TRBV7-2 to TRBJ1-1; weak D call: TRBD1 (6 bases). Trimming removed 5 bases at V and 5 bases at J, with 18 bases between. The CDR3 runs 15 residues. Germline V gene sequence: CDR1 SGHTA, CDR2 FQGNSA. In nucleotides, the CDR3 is TGTGCCAGCAGCCTATGGGGGGGGGCTGTGACTGAAGCTTTCTTT. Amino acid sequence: CASSLWGGAVTEAFF.

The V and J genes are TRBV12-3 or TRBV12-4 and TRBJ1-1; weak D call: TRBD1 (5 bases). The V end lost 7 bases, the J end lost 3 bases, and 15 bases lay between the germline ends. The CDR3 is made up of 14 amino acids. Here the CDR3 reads CASTPGASDTEAFF. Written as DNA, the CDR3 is TGTGCCAGCACCCCCGGGGCGTCGGACACTGAAGCTTTCTTT.

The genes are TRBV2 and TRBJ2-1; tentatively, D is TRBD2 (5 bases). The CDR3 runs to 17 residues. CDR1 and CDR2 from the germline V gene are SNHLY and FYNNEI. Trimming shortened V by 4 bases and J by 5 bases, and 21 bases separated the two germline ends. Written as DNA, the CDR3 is TGTGCCAGCAGTGGAACTAGATCCCTTGCAGGAGACAATGAGCAGTTCTTC. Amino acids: CASSGTRSLAGDNEQFF.

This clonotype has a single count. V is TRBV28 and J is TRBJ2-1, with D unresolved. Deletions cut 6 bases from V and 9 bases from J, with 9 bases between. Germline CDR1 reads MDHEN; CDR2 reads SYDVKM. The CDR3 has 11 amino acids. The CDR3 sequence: CASSQNPEQFF. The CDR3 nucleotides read TGTGCCAGCAGCCAGAACCCTGAGCAGTTCTTC.

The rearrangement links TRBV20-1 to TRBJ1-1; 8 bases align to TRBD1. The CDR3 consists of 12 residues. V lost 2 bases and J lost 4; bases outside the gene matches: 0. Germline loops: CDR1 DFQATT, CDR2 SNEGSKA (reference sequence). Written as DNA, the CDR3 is TGCAGTGCTAGAACAGGGGGCACTGAAGCTTTCTTT. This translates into CSARTGGTEAFF.

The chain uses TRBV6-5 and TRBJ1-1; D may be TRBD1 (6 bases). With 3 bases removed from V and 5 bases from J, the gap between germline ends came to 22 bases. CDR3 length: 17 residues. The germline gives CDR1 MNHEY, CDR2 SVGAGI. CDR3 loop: CASSYGGGDTPGTEAFF. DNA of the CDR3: TGTGCCAGCAGTTATGGGGGGGGCGACACCCCGGGGACTGAAGCTTTCTTT.

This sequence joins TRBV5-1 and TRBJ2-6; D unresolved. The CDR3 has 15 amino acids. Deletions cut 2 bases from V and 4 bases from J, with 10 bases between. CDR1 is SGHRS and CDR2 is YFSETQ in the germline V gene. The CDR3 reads CASSFEGLGANVLTF. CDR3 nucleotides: TGCGCCAGCAGCTTCGAAGGTTTGGGGGCCAACGTCCTGACTTTC. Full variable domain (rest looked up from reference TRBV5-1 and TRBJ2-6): KAGVTQTPRYLIKTRGQQVTLSCSPISGHRSVSWYQQTPGQGLQFLFEYFSETQRNKGNFPGRFSGRQFSNSRSEMNVSTLELGDSALYLCASSFEGLGANVLTFGAGSRLTVL.